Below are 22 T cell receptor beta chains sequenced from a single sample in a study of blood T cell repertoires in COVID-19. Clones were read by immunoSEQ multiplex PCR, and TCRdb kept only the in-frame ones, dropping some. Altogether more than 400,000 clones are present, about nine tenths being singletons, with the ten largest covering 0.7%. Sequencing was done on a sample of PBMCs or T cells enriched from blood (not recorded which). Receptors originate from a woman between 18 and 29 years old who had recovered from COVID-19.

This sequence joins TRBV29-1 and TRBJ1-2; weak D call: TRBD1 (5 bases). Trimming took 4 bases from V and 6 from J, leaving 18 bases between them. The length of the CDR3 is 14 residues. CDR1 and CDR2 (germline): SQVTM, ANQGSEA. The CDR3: CSVVGEALGDGYTF. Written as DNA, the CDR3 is TGCAGCGTTGTAGGGGAGGCCCTTGGAGATGGCTACACCTTC. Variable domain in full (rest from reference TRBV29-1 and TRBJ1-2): SAVISQKPSRDICQRGTSLTIQCQVDSQVTMMFWYRQQPGQSLTLIATANQGSEATYESGFVIDKFPISRPNLTFSTLTVSNMSPEDSSIYLCSVVGEALGDGYTFGSGTRLTVV.

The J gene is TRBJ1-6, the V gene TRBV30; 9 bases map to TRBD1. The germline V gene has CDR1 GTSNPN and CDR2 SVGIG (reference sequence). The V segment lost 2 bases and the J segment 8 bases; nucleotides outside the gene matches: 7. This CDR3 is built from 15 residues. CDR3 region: CAWSTWGQGDSPLHF. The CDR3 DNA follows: TGTGCCTGGAGTACCTGGGGACAGGGAGATTCACCCCTCCACTTT. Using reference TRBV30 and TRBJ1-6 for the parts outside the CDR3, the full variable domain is SQTIHQWPATLVQPVGSPLSLECTVEGTSNPNLYWYRQAAGRGLQLLFYSVGIGQISSEVPQNLSASRPQDRQFILSSKKLLLSDSGFYLCAWSTWGQGDSPLHFGNGTRLTVT.

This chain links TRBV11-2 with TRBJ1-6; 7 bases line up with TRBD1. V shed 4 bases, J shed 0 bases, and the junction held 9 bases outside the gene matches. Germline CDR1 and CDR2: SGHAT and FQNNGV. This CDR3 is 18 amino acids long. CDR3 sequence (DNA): TGTGCCAGCAGCTCCGTACTCAGGGGGAGCTCCTATAATTCACCCCTCCACTTT. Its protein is CASSSVLRGSSYNSPLHF.

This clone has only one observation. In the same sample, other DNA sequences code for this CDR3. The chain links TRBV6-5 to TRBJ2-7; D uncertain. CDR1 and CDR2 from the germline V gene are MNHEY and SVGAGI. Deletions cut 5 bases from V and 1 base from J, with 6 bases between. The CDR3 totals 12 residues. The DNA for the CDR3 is TGTGCCAGCAGTAGCCTATCCTACGAGCAGTACTTC. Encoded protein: CASSSLSYEQYF.

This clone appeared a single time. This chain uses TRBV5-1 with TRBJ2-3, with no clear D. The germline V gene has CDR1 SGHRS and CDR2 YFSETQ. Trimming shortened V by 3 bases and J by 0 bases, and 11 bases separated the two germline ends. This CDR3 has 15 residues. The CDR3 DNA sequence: TGCGCCAGCAGCTCGACATCATTAAGCACAGATACGCAGTATTTT. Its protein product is CASSSTSLSTDTQYF. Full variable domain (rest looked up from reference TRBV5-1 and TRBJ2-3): KAGVTQTPRYLIKTRGQQVTLSCSPISGHRSVSWYQQTPGQGLQFLFEYFSETQRNKGNFPGRFSGRQFSNSRSEMNVSTLELGDSALYLCASSSTSLSTDTQYFGPGTRLTVL.

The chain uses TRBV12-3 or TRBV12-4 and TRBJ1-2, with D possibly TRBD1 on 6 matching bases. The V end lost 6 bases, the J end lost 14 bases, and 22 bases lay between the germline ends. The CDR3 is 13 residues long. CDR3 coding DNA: TGTGCCAGCAGGAGATCGACAGGCTCCTTGAGGACCTTC. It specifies CASRRSTGSLRTF.

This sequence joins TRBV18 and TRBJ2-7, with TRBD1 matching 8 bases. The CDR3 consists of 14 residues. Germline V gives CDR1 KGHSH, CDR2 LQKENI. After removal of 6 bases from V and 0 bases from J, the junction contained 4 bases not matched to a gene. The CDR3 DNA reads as TGTGCCAGCTCCCTCGACAGGGGCTCCTACGAGCAGTACTTC. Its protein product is CASSLDRGSYEQYF.

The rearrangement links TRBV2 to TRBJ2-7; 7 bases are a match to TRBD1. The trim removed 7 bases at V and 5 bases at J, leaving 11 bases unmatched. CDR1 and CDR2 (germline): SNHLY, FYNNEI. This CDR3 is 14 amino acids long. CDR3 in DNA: TGTGCCAGCATACCCGACAGGGATCTCGACGAGCAGTACTTC. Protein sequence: CASIPDRDLDEQYF.

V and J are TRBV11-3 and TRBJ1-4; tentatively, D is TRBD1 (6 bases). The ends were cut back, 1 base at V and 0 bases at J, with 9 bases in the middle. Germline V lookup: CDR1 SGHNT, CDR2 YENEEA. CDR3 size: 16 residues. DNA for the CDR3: TGTGCCAGCAGCTTAGGTCGACAGGCAACTAATGAAAAACTGTTTTTT. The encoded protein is CASSLGRQATNEKLFF.

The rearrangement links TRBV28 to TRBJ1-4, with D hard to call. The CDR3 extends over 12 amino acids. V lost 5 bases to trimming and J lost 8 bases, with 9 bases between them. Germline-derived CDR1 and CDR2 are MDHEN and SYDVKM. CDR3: CASSIFTEKLFF. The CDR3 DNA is TGTGCCAGCAGTATCTTCACAGAAAAACTGTTTTTT.

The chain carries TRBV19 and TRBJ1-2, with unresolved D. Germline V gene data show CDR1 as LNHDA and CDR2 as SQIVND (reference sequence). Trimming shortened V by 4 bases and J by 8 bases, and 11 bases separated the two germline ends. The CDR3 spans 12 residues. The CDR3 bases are TGTGCCAGTAGTAAAATAACGGTGGGCTACACCTTC. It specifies CASSKITVGYTF.

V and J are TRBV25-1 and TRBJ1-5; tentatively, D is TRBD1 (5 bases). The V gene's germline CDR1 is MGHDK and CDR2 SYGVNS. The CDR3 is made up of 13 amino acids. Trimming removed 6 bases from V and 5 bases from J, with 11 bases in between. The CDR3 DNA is TGTGCCAGCAGCGAGCAGGGTGATCAGCCCCAGCATTTT. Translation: CASSEQGDQPQHF. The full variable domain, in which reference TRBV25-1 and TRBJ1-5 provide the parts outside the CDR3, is EADIYQTPRYLVIGTGKKITLECSQTMGHDKMYWYQQDPGMELHLIHYSYGVNSTEKGDLSSESTVSRIRTEHFPLTLESARPSHTSQYLCASSEQGDQPQHFGDGTRLSIL.

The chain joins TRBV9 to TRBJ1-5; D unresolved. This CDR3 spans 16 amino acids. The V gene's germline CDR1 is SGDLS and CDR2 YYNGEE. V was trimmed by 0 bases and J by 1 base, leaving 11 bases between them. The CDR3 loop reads CASSVDEGASNQPQHF. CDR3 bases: TGTGCCAGCAGCGTAGATGAGGGCGCGAGCAATCAGCCCCAGCATTTT.

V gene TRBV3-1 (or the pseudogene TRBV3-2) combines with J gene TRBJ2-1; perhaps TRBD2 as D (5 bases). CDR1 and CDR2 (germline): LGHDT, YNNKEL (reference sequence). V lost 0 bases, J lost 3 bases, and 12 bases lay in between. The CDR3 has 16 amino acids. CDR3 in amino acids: CASSQEAANSYNEQFF. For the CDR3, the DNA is TGTGCCAGCAGCCAAGAAGCGGCAAACAGCTACAATGAGCAGTTCTTC.

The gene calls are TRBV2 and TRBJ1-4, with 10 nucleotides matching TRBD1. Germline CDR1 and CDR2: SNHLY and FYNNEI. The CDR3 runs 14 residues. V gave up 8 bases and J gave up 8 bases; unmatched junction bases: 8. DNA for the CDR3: TGTGCCAGCCTGACCGGGACAGGGGACGAAAAACTGTTTTTT. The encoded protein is CASLTGTGDEKLFF.

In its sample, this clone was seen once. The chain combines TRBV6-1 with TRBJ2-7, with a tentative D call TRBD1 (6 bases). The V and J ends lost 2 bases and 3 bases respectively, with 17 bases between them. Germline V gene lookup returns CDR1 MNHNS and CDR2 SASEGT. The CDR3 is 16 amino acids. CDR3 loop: CASSELDSPEIYEQYF. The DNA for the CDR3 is TGTGCCAGCAGTGAATTGGACAGCCCCGAGATCTACGAGCAGTACTTC.

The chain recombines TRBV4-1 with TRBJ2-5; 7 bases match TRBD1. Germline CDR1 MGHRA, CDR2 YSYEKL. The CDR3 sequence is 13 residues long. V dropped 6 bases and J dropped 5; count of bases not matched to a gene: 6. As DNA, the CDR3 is TGCGCCAGCAGTCTGACAGGGACGGAGACCCAGTACTTC. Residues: CASSLTGTETQYF.

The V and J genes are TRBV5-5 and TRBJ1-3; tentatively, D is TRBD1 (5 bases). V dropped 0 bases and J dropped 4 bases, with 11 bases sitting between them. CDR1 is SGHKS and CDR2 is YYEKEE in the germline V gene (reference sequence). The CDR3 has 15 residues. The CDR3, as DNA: TGTGCCAGCAGCTTGGCAGGGATGACGGGAAACACCATATATTTT. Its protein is CASSLAGMTGNTIYF.

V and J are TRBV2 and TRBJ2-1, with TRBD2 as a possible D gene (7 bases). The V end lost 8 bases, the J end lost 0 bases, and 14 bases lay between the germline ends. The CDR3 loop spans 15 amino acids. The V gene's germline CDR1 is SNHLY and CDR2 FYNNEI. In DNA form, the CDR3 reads TGTGCCAGCCCCGGGGGGCTAAGCTCCTACAATGAGCAGTTCTTC. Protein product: CASPGGLSSYNEQFF.

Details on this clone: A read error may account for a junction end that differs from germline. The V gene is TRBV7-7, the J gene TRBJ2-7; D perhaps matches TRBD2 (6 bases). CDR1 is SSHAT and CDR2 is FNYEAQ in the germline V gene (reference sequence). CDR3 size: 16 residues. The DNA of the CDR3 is TGTGCTAGCAGCTTAATGGGGACTGGGGATCCCCACGAGCAGTACTTC. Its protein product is CASSLMGTGDPHEQYF. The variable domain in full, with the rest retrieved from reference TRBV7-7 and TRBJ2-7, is GAGVSQSPRYKVTKRGQDVTLRCDPISSHATLYWYQQALGQGPEFLTYFNYEAQPDKSGLPSDRFSAERPEGSISTLTIQRTEQRDSAMYRCASSLMGTGDPHEQYFGPGTRLTVT.

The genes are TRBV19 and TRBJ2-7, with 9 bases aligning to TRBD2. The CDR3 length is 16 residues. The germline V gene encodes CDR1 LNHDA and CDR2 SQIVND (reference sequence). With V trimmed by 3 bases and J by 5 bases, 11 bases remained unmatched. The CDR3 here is CASSMGAGGPADEQYF. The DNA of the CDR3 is TGTGCCAGTAGTATGGGTGCGGGGGGGCCAGCCGACGAGCAGTACTTC.

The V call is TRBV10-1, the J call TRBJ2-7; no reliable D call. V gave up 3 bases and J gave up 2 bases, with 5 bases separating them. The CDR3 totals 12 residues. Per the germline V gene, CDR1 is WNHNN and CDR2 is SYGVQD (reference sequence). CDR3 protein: CASSDHPYEQYF. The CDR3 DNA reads TGCGCCAGCAGTGACCATCCCTACGAGCAGTACTTC.